The sequence of this T cell receptor (beta chain) was determined in a study of blood T cell repertoires in COVID-19. Study summary: The origin of the acute and convalescent COVID-19 samples was the United States, Italy and Spain. PBMCs, B-cell-depleted T cells, or T cells were the source of the cDNA or gDNA that made up the material.

In the source study's methods: Amplification of reference gene primers provided the estimated nucleated cell counts. TCRdb keeps only in-frame clones here, not all; method: immunoSEQ multiplex PCR. D and trimming were read from the DNA, whereas the V and J calls and clone size are those reported in that table. In the table there are about 40,000 clones, roughly 80% of which are singletons. V lost 1 base and J lost 1; bases outside the gene matches: 4. CDR1 and CDR2 (germline): LNHDA, SQIVND (reference sequence). This CDR3 is 16 amino acids long. The clonotype was recovered from a human donor with acute or convalescent COVID-19. The donor label of this sample is uncertain. Specimen: peripheral blood. The chain links TRBV19 to TRBJ1-5, with 7 bases that match TRBD1. The CDR3 nucleotides read TGTGCCAGTAGTATAGTCGGGGACAGAAGCAATCAGCCCCAGCATTTT. Translated: CASSIVGDRSNQPQHF.